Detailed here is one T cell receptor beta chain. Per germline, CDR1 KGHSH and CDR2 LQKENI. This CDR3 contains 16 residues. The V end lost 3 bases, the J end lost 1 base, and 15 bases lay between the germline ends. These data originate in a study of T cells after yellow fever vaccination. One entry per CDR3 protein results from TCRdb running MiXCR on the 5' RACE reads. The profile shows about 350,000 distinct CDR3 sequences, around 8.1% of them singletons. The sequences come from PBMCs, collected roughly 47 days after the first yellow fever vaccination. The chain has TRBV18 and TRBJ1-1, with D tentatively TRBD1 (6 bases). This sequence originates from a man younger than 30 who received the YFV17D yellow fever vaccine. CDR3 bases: TGTGCCAGCTCACCGTCGGGGTTAGGGGGGAACACTGAAGCTTTCTTT. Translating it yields CASSPSGLGGNTEAFF.